The clone carrying this T cell receptor beta chain was seen a single time. Its matching antigen is unknown. This entry is derived from a study of graft-versus-host responses after intestinal transplantation. Investigators treated the graft tissue so that it released intraepithelial and lamina propria lymphocytes. The CDR3 has 16 residues. Germline CDR1 and CDR2: SGHRS and YFSETQ. Trimming at V came to 0 bases and at J to 6 bases, leaving 6 bases not matched to a gene. The repertoire was sequenced with immunoSEQ multiplex PCR; TCRdb's copy has only in-frame clones and lacks some. The repertoire has just under 30,000 clones, more than 70% of them found once; the top ten carry roughly 3.2%. Study-wide results and limits: Patients with graft-donor T cell macrochimerism had high graft-versus-host to host-versus-graft clonal ratios in allografts.

This clonotype was obtained from a human patient who received an intestinal transplant, so some T cells may come from the graft donor. The V gene is TRBV5-1, the J gene TRBJ2-1, with 10 bases identical to TRBD1. Sequenced here: ileum tissue, sampled 98 days after intestinal transplantation. CDR3 loop: CASSLGGRTGGNEQFF. In DNA form, the CDR3 reads TGCGCCAGCAGCTTGGGGGGGCGGACAGGGGGCAATGAGCAGTTCTTC.